This T cell receptor delta chain was identified in a study of gamma-delta T cells after stem cell transplantation. TCRdb fed the RT-PCR reads to CATT. The profile shows 600 to 850 delta-chain clones, over 9.5% of them singletons. The clonotype was recovered from a human donor. It is not recorded whose cells these are; they may come from a transplant donor. This table probably holds off-target reads from a library built for another chain. Sequenced material: gamma-delta T cells.

The CDR3 region has the DNA TGTGCCTGTGACATACTGGGGGATACGATGACAGCACAACTCTTCTTT. Residues: CACDILGDTMTAQLFF. V is TRDV2 and J is TRDJ2, with TRDD3 identical over 13 bases. This CDR3 region has 16 residues. V trimming: 2 bases; J trimming: 3 bases; junction bases outside the gene matches: 2. Germline values: CDR1 GEAIGNYY, CDR2 EKD.